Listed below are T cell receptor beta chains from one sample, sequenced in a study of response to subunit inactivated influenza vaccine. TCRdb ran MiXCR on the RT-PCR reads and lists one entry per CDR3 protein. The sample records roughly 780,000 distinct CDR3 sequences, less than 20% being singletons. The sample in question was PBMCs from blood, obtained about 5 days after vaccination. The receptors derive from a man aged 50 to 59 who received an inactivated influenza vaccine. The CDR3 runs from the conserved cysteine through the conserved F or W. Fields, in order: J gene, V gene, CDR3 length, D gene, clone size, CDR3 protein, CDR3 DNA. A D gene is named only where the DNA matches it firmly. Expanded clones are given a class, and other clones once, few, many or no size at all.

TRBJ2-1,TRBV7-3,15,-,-,CASSFPRGSYNEQFF,TGTGCCAGCAGCTTCCCAAGGGGCTCCTACAATGAGCAGTTCTTC
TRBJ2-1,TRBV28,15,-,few,CASSRIAPGPHEQFF,TGTGCCAGCAGTCGTATAGCTCCAGGCCCCCATGAGCAGTTCTTC
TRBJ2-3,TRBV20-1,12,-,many,CSKTIGTDTQYF,TGCAGTAAAACGATTGGCACAGATACGCAGTATTTT
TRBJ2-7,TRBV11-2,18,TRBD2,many,CASSYWTSGSIRSYEQYF,TGTGCCAGCAGTTACTGGACTAGCGGGAGTATTAGATCCTACGAGCAGTACTTC
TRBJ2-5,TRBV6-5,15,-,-,CASSYIRHREETQYF,TGTGCCAGCAGTTATATACGACATCGAGAAGAGACCCAGTACTTC
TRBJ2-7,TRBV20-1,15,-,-,CSAIPSRGGRYGQYF,TGCAGTGCTATTCCATCCCGCGGGGGCAGGTACGGGCAGTACTTC
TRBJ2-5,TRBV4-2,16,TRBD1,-,CASSQGSGQGPETQYF,TGTGCCAGCAGCCAAGGGTCGGGACAGGGGCCAGAGACCCAGTACTTC
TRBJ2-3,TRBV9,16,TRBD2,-,CASSGILAGVGDTQYF,TGTGCCAGCAGCGGTATTCTAGCGGGAGTGGGAGATACGCAGTATTTT
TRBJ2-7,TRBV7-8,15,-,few,CASSLVPGYNYEQYF,TGTGCCAGCAGCTTAGTTCCAGGATACAACTACGAGCAGTACTTC
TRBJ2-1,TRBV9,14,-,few,CASSVGLDYNEQFF,TGTGCCAGCAGCGTGGGACTGGACTACAATGAGCAGTTCTTC
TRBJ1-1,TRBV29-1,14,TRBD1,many,CSVGWGTGGTEAFF,TGCAGCGTTGGATGGGGGACAGGGGGCACTGAAGCTTTCTTT
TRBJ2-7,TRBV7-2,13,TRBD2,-,CASSFMGGWEQYF,TGTGCCAGCAGCTTCATGGGGGGGTGGGAGCAGTACTTC
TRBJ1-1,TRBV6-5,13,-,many,CASSYQGWTEAFF,TGTGCCAGCAGTTACCAGGGTTGGACTGAAGCTTTCTTT
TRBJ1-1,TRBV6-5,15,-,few,CASSYSRQANTEAFF,TGTGCCAGCAGTTACTCGAGGCAGGCGAACACTGAAGCTTTCTTT
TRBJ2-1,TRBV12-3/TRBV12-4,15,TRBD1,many,CASSPGQGAYNEQFF,TGTGCCAGCAGCCCGGGACAGGGGGCTTACAATGAGCAGTTCTTC
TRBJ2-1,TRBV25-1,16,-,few,CASSFHRAKSYNEQFF,TGTGCCAGCAGTTTTCACAGGGCGAAGTCCTACAATGAGCAGTTCTTC
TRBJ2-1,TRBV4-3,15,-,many,CASSQSSTRRDEQFF,TGCGCCAGCAGCCAATCGAGTACCCGCCGGGATGAGCAGTTCTTC
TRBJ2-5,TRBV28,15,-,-,CASSPRRTLSWTQYF,TGTGCCAGCAGCCCTCGAAGGACTCTTTCATGGACCCAGTACTTC
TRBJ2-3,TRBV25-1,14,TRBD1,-,CASSVGGKTDTQYF,TGTGCCAGCAGTGTAGGGGGCAAAACAGATACGCAGTATTTT
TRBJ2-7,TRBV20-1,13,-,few,CSALTGEVYEQYF,TGCAGTGCCTTAACGGGGGAGGTCTACGAGCAGTACTTC
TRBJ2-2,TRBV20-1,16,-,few,CSAETPATTNTGELFF,TGCAGTGCCGAGACCCCGGCGACTACGAACACCGGGGAGCTGTTTTTT
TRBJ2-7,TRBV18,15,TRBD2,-,CASSPPTSGAYEQYF,TGTGCCAGCTCACCACCAACTAGCGGGGCCTACGAGCAGTACTTC
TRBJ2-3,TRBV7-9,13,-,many,CASSLAASDTQYF,TGTGCCAGCAGCTTAGCGGCTTCGGATACGCAGTATTTT